These 30 T cell receptor beta chains share one sample of origin, sequenced in a study of T cell repertoires in cytomegalovirus infection. These receptors are not linked to any known antigen. One entry per CDR3 protein, called by TCRdb with MiXCR from the reads. The table shows some 920,000 distinct CDR3 sequences, with under 40% occurring only once. This specimen consisted of cultured CD8+ T cells from PBMCs, obtained from culture after CMV antigen stimulation. Receptor source: a human donor in good health (CMV status not recorded). Some clones in this sample may be carry-over from other donors' samples.

Note on this clonotype: Germline is not matched at one junction end, which may reflect a read error. The V call is TRBV7-9, the J call TRBJ2-3; either TRBD1 or TRBD2 may supply D (5 bases each). The CDR3 loop spans 14 amino acids. Germline assignment: CDR1 SEHNR and CDR2 FQNEAQ (reference sequence). This CDR3 is CVSSWGSLSDTQYF. In nucleotides, the CDR3 is TGTGTCAGCAGCTGGGGGTCTCTTTCTGATACGCAGTATTTT. Together with reference TRBV7-9 and TRBJ2-3, the CDR3 gives the full variable domain: DTGVSQNPRHKITKRGQNVTFRCDPISEHNRLYWYRQTLGQGPEFLTYFQNEAQLEKSRLLSDRFSAERPKGSFSTLEIQRTEQGDSAMYLCVSSWGSLSDTQYFGPGTRLTVL.

This clonotype was recorded a few times. V usage is TRBV12-3 or TRBV12-4 and J usage is TRBJ2-5; 8 nucleotides align to TRBD1. This CDR3 comprises 14 residues. Trimming removed 4 bases from V and 2 bases from J; junction bases left unmatched: 3. The CDR3 nucleotides read TGTGCCAGCAGTTCCCAGGGGGCGCAAGAGACCCAGTACTTC. Its translation is CASSSQGAQETQYF.

The rearrangement links TRBV7-2 to TRBJ1-2; 8 bases are shared with TRBD1. V trimming: 5 bases; J trimming: 3 bases; junction bases outside the gene matches: 11. Germline V gives CDR1 SGHTA, CDR2 FQGNSA. The CDR3 loop spans 16 amino acids. The CDR3 region has the DNA TGTGCCAGCAGCCTAACCGCGGGGACAGGAGACTATGGCTACACCTTC. As protein: CASSLTAGTGDYGYTF.

The chain has TRBV27 and TRBJ2-2, with 9 positions matching TRBD2. The CDR3 has 17 amino acids. CDR1 is MNHEY, CDR2 SMNVEV, per germline (reference sequence). Unmatched junction bases numbered 14, after V lost 5 bases and J lost 7 bases. The CDR3 coding sequence is TGTGCCAGCAGTAATAGCGGGGGCCCACTAACAGGCGGGGAGCTGTTTTTT. This codes for CASSNSGGPLTGGELFF.

This clonotype came up a few times. The chain combines TRBV14 with TRBJ1-5, with 7 bases lining up with TRBD1. CDR3 size: 17 residues. V shed 1 base, J shed 3 bases, and the junction held 9 bases outside the gene matches. Germline values: CDR1 SGHDN, CDR2 FVKESK. CDR3 in amino acids: CASSQVVPGQANQPQHF. CDR3 nucleotides: TGTGCCAGCAGCCAAGTGGTGCCTGGACAGGCCAATCAGCCCCAGCATTTT.

The chain links TRBV28 to TRBJ2-1; possible D gene TRBD1, 6 bases. Germline-derived CDR1 and CDR2 are MDHEN and SYDVKM. Trimming took off 7 bases at V and 6 bases at J, with 19 bases between the two ends. The CDR3 runs to 15 residues. The DNA of the CDR3 is TGTGCCAGCACCTTCGGGCACAGGGATCTCAATGAGCAGTTCTTC. Translation gives CASTFGHRDLNEQFF.

The genes are TRBV12-3 or TRBV12-4 and TRBJ1-1, with D uncertain. V gave up 5 bases and J gave up 5 bases, with 12 bases separating them. The CDR3 runs to 13 residues. The CDR3 DNA is TGTGCCAGCAGTCCCCCAGACCGTACTGAAGCTTTCTTT. Protein product: CASSPPDRTEAFF.

This clonotype was seen many times. This rearrangement joins TRBV7-2 to TRBJ1-3; the D is unclear. The CDR3 totals 15 residues. Germline V gene lookup returns CDR1 SGHTA and CDR2 FQGNSA. V was pared by 1 base and J by 7 bases, with 14 bases between. The CDR3 here is CASSLVGLVVNTIYF. In DNA form, the CDR3 reads TGTGCCAGCAGCTTAGTAGGTCTTGTGGTGAACACCATATATTTT.

The CDR3 sequence is CASSGQGAPNTEAFF. The CDR3 DNA reads TGTGCCAGCAGCGGACAGGGGGCCCCGAACACTGAAGCTTTCTTT. This chain connects TRBV7-9 to TRBJ1-1; 11 nucleotides agree with TRBD1. The CDR3 is 15 amino acids. V lost 5 bases to trimming and J lost 1 base; unmatched junction nucleotides: 3. CDR1 SEHNR and CDR2 FQNEAQ come from the germline V gene (reference sequence).

This sequence joins TRBV27 and TRBJ2-3, with D tentatively TRBD2 (6 bases). The CDR3 contains 17 residues. The V end was cut by 0 bases, the J end by 1 base, with 14 bases between. The germline V gene encodes CDR1 MNHEY and CDR2 SMNVEV (reference sequence). CDR3 DNA sequence: TGTGCCAGCAGTTTATCTTTTCTCTTAGCGGGCACAGATACGCAGTATTTT. Translated, it gives CASSLSFLLAGTDTQYF.

In its sample, this clonotype was seen a few times. The genes are TRBV5-1 and TRBJ1-1, with D unclear. Germline CDR1 is SGHRS and CDR2 is YFSETQ. The length of the CDR3 is 13 residues. Trimming cost V 5 bases and J 8 bases, with 16 bases left between them. CDR3 protein: CASRAGGHGEAFF. In nucleotides, the CDR3 is TGCGCCAGCAGGGCCGGTGGGCATGGAGAAGCTTTCTTT.

The table lists this clonotype with a few counts. The genes are TRBV7-9 and TRBJ2-3; 7 bases are shared with TRBD1. Germline lookup yields CDR1 SEHNR and CDR2 FQNEAQ (reference sequence). The J segment lost 8 bases and the V segment lost 2 bases, leaving 10 bases of the junction unmatched. This CDR3 has 15 amino acids. The CDR3 loop is CASSLPHRGDSTQYF. In DNA, the CDR3 is TGTGCCAGCAGCTTACCCCACAGAGGGGACAGTACGCAGTATTTT. The full variable domain, its missing parts supplied by reference TRBV7-9 and TRBJ2-3, is DTGVSQNPRHKITKRGQNVTFRCDPISEHNRLYWYRQTLGQGPEFLTYFQNEAQLEKSRLLSDRFSAERPKGSFSTLEIQRTEQGDSAMYLCASSLPHRGDSTQYFGPGTRLTVL.

This clonotype has just one count. A read error may produce the germline difference seen at one junction end. The V gene is TRBV4-1, the J gene TRBJ2-1; D not certain. The CDR3 contains 15 residues. Per germline, CDR1 MGHRA and CDR2 YSYEKL. CDR3 nucleotides: TGTGCCAGCAGCCAAGATGGGAACGTATACAATGAGCAGTTCTTC. Encoded protein: CASSQDGNVYNEQFF.

The V and J genes are TRBV4-1 and TRBJ2-1, with 9 bases identical to TRBD2. In germline, CDR1 is MGHRA, CDR2 YSYEKL. V was pared by 0 bases and J by 4 bases, with 13 bases of the junction left unmatched. The CDR3 totals 19 residues. This chain's CDR3 is CASSQDAGGGSGNYNEQFF. The CDR3 DNA sequence: TGCGCCAGCAGCCAAGATGCGGGGGGGGGATCGGGGAATTACAATGAGCAGTTCTTC.

This chain uses TRBV3-1 with TRBJ1-1; 7 nucleotides align to TRBD1. Germline V gene lookup returns CDR1 LGHDT and CDR2 YNNKEL (reference sequence). V shed 1 base, J shed 3 bases, and the junction held 2 bases outside the gene matches. The CDR3 loop spans 14 amino acids. CDR3 coding DNA: TGTGCCAGCAGCCAAGTACAGGGGTACACTGAAGCTTTCTTT. Encoded protein: CASSQVQGYTEAFF.

The count of this clonotype is one. The V call is TRBV28, the J call TRBJ1-4; D remains ambiguous. The germline V and J ends were trimmed by 5 bases and 7 bases, with 8 bases remaining between them. Germline lookup yields CDR1 MDHEN and CDR2 SYDVKM. This CDR3 is 12 amino acids long. DNA of the CDR3: TGTGCCAGCAGTCCCAGACTTGAAAAACTGTTTTTT. Encoded protein: CASSPRLEKLFF.

In this sample, this clonotype turned up many times. The V and J genes are TRBV7-8 and TRBJ1-5; no firm D call. The length of the CDR3 is 15 residues. Germline CDR1 reads SGHVS; CDR2 reads FQNEAQ. Trimming removed 3 bases from V and 0 bases from J, with 9 bases in between. Here the CDR3 DNA reads TGTGCCAGCAGCTTGGAGAGGTCTAGCAATCAGCCCCAGCATTTT. Translated: CASSLERSSNQPQHF.

This clonotype occurred a few times. CDR3 sequence reads: CASIVTGLYTEAFF. For the CDR3, the DNA is TGTGCCAGCATTGTGACAGGGTTGTACACTGAAGCTTTCTTT. The chain joins TRBV6-1 to TRBJ1-1, with 7 positions matching TRBD1. CDR3 size: 14 residues. The trim removed 7 bases at V and 3 bases at J, leaving 8 bases unmatched. Per germline, CDR1 MNHNS and CDR2 SASEGT.

The V call is TRBV24-1, the J call TRBJ1-2; 7 positions match TRBD1. The CDR3 runs 16 residues. Germline V lookup: CDR1 KGHDR, CDR2 SFDVKD. The J segment lost 1 base and the V segment lost 6 bases, leaving 10 bases of the junction unmatched. CDR3 DNA: TGTGCCACCAGTAGTGAGGGGGACAGATATAACTATGGCTACACCTTC. The encoded protein is CATSSEGDRYNYGYTF.

V and J are TRBV15 and TRBJ1-1, with D possibly matching TRBD1 (5 bases). CDR1 and CDR2 from the germline V gene are LNHNV and YYDKDF (reference sequence). The CDR3 is made up of 15 amino acids. V was clipped by 1 base and J by 0 bases, with 9 bases between them. CDR3 sequence: CATSRGDGLNTEAFF. CDR3 coding DNA: TGTGCCACCAGCAGAGGGGACGGATTGAACACTGAAGCTTTCTTT.

The CDR3, as DNA: TGTGCCAGCAGCGTAGACCCCCGCGACAGGGAAGCTGGAAACACCATATATTTT. Its protein is CASSVDPRDREAGNTIYF. The V and J genes are TRBV9 and TRBJ1-3; TRBD1 aligns across 7 bases. Per the germline V gene, CDR1 is SGDLS and CDR2 is YYNGEE. J gave up 2 bases and V 0 bases, and 11 bases lay outside the gene matches. The CDR3 is 18 amino acids.

The CDR3 DNA is TGTGCCAGCAGCTTAGGTCACAGGGGAGCACCCACAGATACGCAGTATTTT. Amino acids: CASSLGHRGAPTDTQYF. V and J are TRBV7-2 and TRBJ2-3; 7 nucleotides align to TRBD1. The germline CDR1 and CDR2 sequences are SGHTA and FQGNSA. This CDR3 region has 17 residues. The V and J ends lost 1 base and 2 bases, in that order; junction bases with no gene match: 9. The complete variable domain, with remaining parts taken from reference TRBV7-2 and TRBJ2-3, reads GAGVSQSPSNKVTEKGKDVELRCDPISGHTALYWYRQSLGQGLEFLIYFQGNSAPDKSGLPSDRFSAERTGGSVSTLTIQRTQQEDSAVYLCASSLGHRGAPTDTQYFGPGTRLTVL.

The rearrangement uses TRBV7-9 and TRBJ1-5; D is unclear. The germline gives CDR1 SEHNR, CDR2 FQNEAQ (reference sequence). V lost 4 bases and J lost 3, with 4 bases in between. This CDR3 region has 12 residues. CDR3 region: CASSSINQPQHF. The CDR3 DNA follows: TGTGCCAGCAGCTCGATCAATCAGCCCCAGCATTTT.

The J gene is TRBJ2-1, the V gene TRBV6-2 or TRBV6-3; 8 bases map to TRBD1. The CDR3 has 16 amino acids. Germline V lookup: CDR1 MNHEY, CDR2 SVGEGT. V was clipped by 2 bases and J by 4 bases; unmatched bases: 7. The CDR3 DNA follows: TGTGCCAGCAGTTACGACTGGACAGGGATATACAATGAGCAGTTCTTC. Amino acid sequence: CASSYDWTGIYNEQFF.

This clonotype showed up just a few times. Here the CDR3 reads CASSNRRGNQETQYF. In DNA form, the CDR3 reads TGTGCCAGCAGTAATCGACGGGGCAATCAAGAGACCCAGTACTTC. The chain uses TRBV6-5 and TRBJ2-5; D may be TRBD1 or TRBD2 (5 bases each). The CDR3 contains 15 residues. V lost 5 bases and J 2 bases, leaving 15 bases between the germline ends. CDR1 is MNHEY and CDR2 is SVGAGI in the germline V gene.

This clonotype was seen repeatedly, ten times or more. The chain links TRBV7-6 to TRBJ1-1; 8 positions agree with TRBD1. Germline trimming cut 1 base from V and 1 base from J; bases unmatched to any gene: 2. Germline values: CDR1 SGHVS, CDR2 FNYEAQ. The CDR3 totals 15 residues. DNA for the CDR3: TGTGCCAGCAGCTTAGGTGGGACAGGGAACACTGAAGCTTTCTTT. This translates into CASSLGGTGNTEAFF.

This chain joins TRBV6-1 and TRBJ1-6; D possibly corresponds to TRBD1 (5 bases). This CDR3 is 13 amino acids long. Germline V gene sequence: CDR1 MNHNS, CDR2 SASEGT. Between the trimmed V and J ends, which lost 6 bases and 8 bases, there was a span of 11 bases. The CDR3 loop reads CASRGREYSPLHF. CDR3 coding DNA: TGTGCCAGCAGAGGCAGGGAATATTCACCCCTCCACTTT.

This clonotype was picked up many times. This chain connects TRBV7-6 to TRBJ1-6, with TRBD1 identical over 11 bases. CDR1 and CDR2 (germline): SGHVS, FNYEAQ. The CDR3 length is 14 residues. The ends lost 8 bases at V and 7 bases at J; junction bases unmatched: 4. CDR3: CASRTGGRNSPLHF. For the CDR3, the DNA is TGTGCCAGCCGGACAGGGGGCCGGAATTCACCCCTCCACTTT.

V gene TRBV6-5 combines with J gene TRBJ2-1; D perhaps matches TRBD2 (6 bases). CDR1 is MNHEY and CDR2 is SVGAGI in the germline V gene. Trimming stripped 6 bases from V and 3 bases from J, with 15 bases between. This CDR3 region has 15 residues. Here the CDR3 reads CASRPPGRFYNEQFF. CDR3 DNA: TGTGCCAGCAGACCCCCAGGGAGGTTCTACAATGAGCAGTTCTTC.

Ten or more counts support this clonotype. The chain combines TRBV7-8 with TRBJ2-7; possibly TRBD1 for D (6 bases). V lost 5 bases and J lost 5, with 13 bases in between. The germline CDR1 and CDR2 sequences are SGHVS and FQNEAQ. The CDR3 is 13 residues long. The CDR3 here is CASSPWNRDEQYF. Written as DNA, the CDR3 is TGTGCCAGCAGCCCGTGGAACAGGGACGAGCAGTACTTC.